The following is a T cell receptor beta chain sequence with its context. Its cognate antigen is unknown. The entry originates in a study of identical twins. Study-level points and caveats: Memory repertoires showed no such pattern, whereas abundant cord blood beta clonotypes carried fewer insertions.

This CDR3 comprises 16 residues. Germline-derived CDR1 and CDR2 are LNHDA and SQIVND (reference sequence). V was clipped by 5 bases and J by 2 bases; unmatched bases: 9. Unique molecular identifiers were present on the cDNA, which also gained a universal primer site by template switching. TCRdb reprocessed the 5' RACE reads with MiXCR, giving one entry per CDR3 protein. The sample has around 1.7 million distinct CDR3 sequences, roughly a third seen once. The rearrangement links TRBV19 to TRBJ1-5, with 7 nucleotides matching TRBD1. The sequenced material came from cord blood. The source of this sequence is a newborn girl in good health. This CDR3 reads CASSARQGSGNQPQHF. The DNA for the CDR3 is TGTGCCAGTAGTGCCCGACAGGGAAGTGGCAATCAGCCCCAGCATTTT.